This T cell receptor beta chain was found in a study of long-term antiretroviral therapy in people with HIV. The study's findings and limits: In HIV, the repertoires covered a tighter span of CDR3 lengths than in controls. Those clones which expanded before ART made up the dominant part of the repertoire at all time points.

At survey level, the immunoSEQ assay was run in its v3.0 version. The target of sequencing was about 40,000-50,000 T-cell genomes per sample. The repertoire was sequenced with immunoSEQ multiplex PCR; TCRdb's copy has only in-frame clones and lacks some. The sample consists of just over 20,000 clones, approximately 82% of them appearing once. The CDR3 is made up of 14 amino acids. V gave up 0 bases and J gave up 6 bases, with 10 bases separating them. CDR1 and CDR2 from the germline V gene are SGDLS and YYNGEE. Only one count was recorded for this clone. Its antigen is not known. The receptor was isolated from a man younger than 30 with HIV. The specimen comprised unsorted PBMCs, sampled 0.5 years after starting antiretroviral therapy. The V gene is TRBV9, the J gene TRBJ1-5, with a weak D call TRBD1 (5 bases). The CDR3 protein is CASSVGRAIQPQHF. Here the CDR3 DNA reads TGTGCCAGCAGCGTAGGCAGGGCGATTCAGCCCCAGCATTTT.